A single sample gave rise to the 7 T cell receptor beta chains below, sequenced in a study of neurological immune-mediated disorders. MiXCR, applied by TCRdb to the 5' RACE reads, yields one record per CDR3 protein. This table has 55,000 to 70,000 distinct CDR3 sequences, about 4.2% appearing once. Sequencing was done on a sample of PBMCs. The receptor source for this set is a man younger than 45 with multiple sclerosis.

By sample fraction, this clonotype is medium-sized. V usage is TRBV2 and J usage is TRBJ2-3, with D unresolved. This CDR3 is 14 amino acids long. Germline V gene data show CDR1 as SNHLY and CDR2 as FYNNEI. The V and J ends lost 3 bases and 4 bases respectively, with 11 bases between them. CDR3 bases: TGTGCCAGCAGTGAGGGTAGGGCCGCAGATACGCAGTATTTT. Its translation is CASSEGRAADTQYF. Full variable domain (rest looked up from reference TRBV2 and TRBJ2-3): EPEVTQTPSHQVTQMGQEVILRCVPISNHLYFYWYRQILGQKVEFLVSFYNNEISEKSEIFDDQFSVERPDGSNFTLKIRSTKLEDSAMYFCASSEGRAADTQYFGPGTRLTVL.

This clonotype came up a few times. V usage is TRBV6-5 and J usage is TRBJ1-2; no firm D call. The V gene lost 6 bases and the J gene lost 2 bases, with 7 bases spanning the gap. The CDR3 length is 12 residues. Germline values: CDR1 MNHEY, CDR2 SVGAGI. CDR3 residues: CASRTGNYGYTF. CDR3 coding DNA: TGTGCCAGCAGAACGGGAAACTATGGCTACACCTTC.

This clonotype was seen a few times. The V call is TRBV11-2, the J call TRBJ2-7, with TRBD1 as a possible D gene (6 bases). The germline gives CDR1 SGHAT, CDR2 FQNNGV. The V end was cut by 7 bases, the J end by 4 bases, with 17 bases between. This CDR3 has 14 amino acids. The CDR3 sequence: CASTPTWGQYEQYF. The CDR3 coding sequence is TGTGCCAGCACCCCTACGTGGGGGCAGTACGAGCAGTACTTC. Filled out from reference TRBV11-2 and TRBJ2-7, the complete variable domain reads EAGVAQSPRYKIIEKRQSVAFWCNPISGHATLYWYQQILGQGPKLLIQFQNNGVVDDSQLPKDRFSAERLKGVDSTLKIQPAKLEDSAVYLCASTPTWGQYEQYFGPGTRLTVT.

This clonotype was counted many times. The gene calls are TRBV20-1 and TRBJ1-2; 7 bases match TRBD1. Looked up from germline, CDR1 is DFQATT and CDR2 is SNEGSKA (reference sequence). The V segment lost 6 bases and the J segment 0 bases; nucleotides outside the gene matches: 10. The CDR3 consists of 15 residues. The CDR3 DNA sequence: TGCAGTGCCACCCGAGACAGGGAGGCTAACTATGGCTACACCTTC. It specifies CSATRDREANYGYTF.

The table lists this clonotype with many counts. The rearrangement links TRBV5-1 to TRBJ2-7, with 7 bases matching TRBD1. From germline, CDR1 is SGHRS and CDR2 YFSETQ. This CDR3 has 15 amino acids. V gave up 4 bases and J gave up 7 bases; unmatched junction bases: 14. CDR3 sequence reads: CASSRTWTGASEQYF. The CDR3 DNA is TGCGCCAGCAGCAGGACCTGGACAGGAGCGTCTGAGCAGTACTTC.

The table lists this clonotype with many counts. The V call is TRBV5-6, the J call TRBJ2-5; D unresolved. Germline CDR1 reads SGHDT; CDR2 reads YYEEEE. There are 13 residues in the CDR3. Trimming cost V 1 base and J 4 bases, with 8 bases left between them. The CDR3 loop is CASSLITGETQYF. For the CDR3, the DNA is TGTGCCAGCAGCTTGATCACTGGAGAGACCCAGTACTTC.

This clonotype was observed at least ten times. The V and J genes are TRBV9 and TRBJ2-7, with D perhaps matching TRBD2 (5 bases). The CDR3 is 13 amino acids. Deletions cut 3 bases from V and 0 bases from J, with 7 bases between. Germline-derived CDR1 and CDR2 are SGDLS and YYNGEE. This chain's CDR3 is CASSDGSSYEQYF. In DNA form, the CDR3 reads TGTGCCAGCAGCGATGGGAGCTCCTACGAGCAGTACTTC. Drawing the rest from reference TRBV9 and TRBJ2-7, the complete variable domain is DSGVTQTPKHLITATGQRVTLRCSPRSGDLSVYWYQQSLDQGLQFLIQYYNGEERAKGNILERFSAQQFPDLHSELNLSSLELGDSALYFCASSDGSSYEQYFGPGTRLTVT.